These 6 T cell receptor beta chains originate from one sample sequenced in a study of T cell repertoires in cytomegalovirus infection. No antigens are known for them. TCRdb fed the reads into MiXCR, producing one record per CDR3 protein. The sample contains about a million distinct CDR3 sequences, around a third of which appear only once. Sequencing used cultured CD8+ T cells from PBMCs, obtained from culture after CMV antigen stimulation. The source of these receptors is a human donor in good health (CMV status not recorded). Some clones in this sample may be carry-over from other donors' samples.

The CDR3 loop is CASSQRDGPYEQYF. The DNA of the CDR3 is TGTGCCAGCAGTCAAAGGGACGGCCCCTACGAGCAGTACTTC. V and J are TRBV27 and TRBJ2-7; possibly TRBD1 or TRBD2 for D (5 bases each). Germline CDR1 reads MNHEY; CDR2 reads SMNVEV (reference sequence). The ends were cut back, 5 bases at V and 2 bases at J, with 13 bases in the middle. The CDR3 has 14 residues.

This clonotype was detected only a few times. The genes are TRBV6-2 or TRBV6-3 and TRBJ1-2, with a weak D call TRBD1 (6 bases). Germline V gene sequence: CDR1 MNHEY, CDR2 SVGEGT. The CDR3 covers 15 residues. V lost 5 bases and J lost 4, with 17 bases in between. The CDR3 nucleotides are TGTGCCAGCAGTCCCCGGACAGTCCCGTTCTATGGCTACACCTTC. It encodes CASSPRTVPFYGYTF.

In this sample, this clonotype turned up a few times. The chain is built from TRBV27 and TRBJ1-4, with a possible D match to TRBD1 (6 bases). The V and J ends lost 0 bases and 8 bases respectively, with 13 bases between them. Germline CDR1 and CDR2: MNHEY and SMNVEV (reference sequence). CDR3 length: 15 residues. The CDR3 region is CASSLSGGREEKLFF. The CDR3 nucleotides read TGTGCCAGCAGTTTATCGGGGGGCAGAGAGGAAAAACTGTTTTTT.

This clonotype was detected many times. The gene calls are TRBV7-2 and TRBJ2-1, with 7 bases that match TRBD2. The CDR3 is 16 residues long. CDR1 is SGHTA and CDR2 is FQGNSA in the germline V gene. The J segment lost 9 bases and the V segment lost 3 bases, leaving 14 bases of the junction unmatched. The CDR3 DNA reads as TGTGCCAGCAGCTTCGGACTAGTAGGAACGGGCGGTGAGCAGTTCTTC. This encodes CASSFGLVGTGGEQFF. Combining the CDR3 with reference TRBV7-2 and TRBJ2-1 gives the whole variable domain GAGVSQSPSNKVTEKGKDVELRCDPISGHTALYWYRQSLGQGLEFLIYFQGNSAPDKSGLPSDRFSAERTGGSVSTLTIQRTQQEDSAVYLCASSFGLVGTGGEQFFGPGTRLTVL.

This rearrangement joins TRBV20-1 to TRBJ1-1; a possible D gene is TRBD1 (5 bases). V was pared by 0 bases and J by 2 bases, with 10 bases between. CDR1 is DFQATT, CDR2 SNEGSKA, per germline (reference sequence). This CDR3 region has 14 residues. CDR3 loop: CSARDLDSNTEAFF. The CDR3 DNA sequence: TGCAGTGCTAGAGATCTAGACAGCAACACTGAAGCTTTCTTT.

This clonotype occurred a few times. The chain combines TRBV19 with TRBJ2-3; either TRBD1 or TRBD2 may fit D (5 bases each). The CDR3 loop spans 14 amino acids. Germline lookup yields CDR1 LNHDA and CDR2 SQIVND (reference sequence). The V and J ends lost 3 bases and 3 bases respectively, with 10 bases between them. CDR3 coding DNA: TGTGCCAGTAGTATTAGGGACCTGACAGATACGCAGTATTTT. As protein: CASSIRDLTDTQYF.